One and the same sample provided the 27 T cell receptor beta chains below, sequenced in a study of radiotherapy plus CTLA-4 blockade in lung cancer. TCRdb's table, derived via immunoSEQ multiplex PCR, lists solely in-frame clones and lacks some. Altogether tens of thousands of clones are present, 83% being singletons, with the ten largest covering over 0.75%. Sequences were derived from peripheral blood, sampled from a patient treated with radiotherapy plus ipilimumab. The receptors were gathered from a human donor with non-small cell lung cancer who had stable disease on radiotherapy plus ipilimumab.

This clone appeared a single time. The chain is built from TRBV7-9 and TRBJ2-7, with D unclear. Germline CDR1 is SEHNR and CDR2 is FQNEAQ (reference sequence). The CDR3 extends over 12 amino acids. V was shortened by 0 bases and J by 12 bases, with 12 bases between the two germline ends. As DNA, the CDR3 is TGTGCCAGCAGCTTAGCCAGCGAGGAGTTGTACTTC. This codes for CASSLASEELYF.

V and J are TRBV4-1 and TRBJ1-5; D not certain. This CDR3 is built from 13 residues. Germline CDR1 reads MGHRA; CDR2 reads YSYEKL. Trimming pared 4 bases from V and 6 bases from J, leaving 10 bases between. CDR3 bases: TGCGCCAGCAGCCTTCAGCCCACTCAGCCCCAGCATTTT. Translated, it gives CASSLQPTQPQHF.

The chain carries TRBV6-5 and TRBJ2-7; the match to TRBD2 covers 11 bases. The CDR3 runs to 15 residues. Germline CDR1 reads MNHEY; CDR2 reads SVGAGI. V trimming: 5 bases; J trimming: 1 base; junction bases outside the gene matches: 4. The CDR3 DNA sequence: TGTGCCAGCAGTCAGACTAGCGGGATATCCTACGAGCAGTACTTC. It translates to CASSQTSGISYEQYF.

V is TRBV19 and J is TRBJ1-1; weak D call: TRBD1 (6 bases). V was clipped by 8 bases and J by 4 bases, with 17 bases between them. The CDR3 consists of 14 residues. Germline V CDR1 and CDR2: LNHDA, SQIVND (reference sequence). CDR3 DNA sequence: TGTGCCAGTTCCCCTCAGGGGAGGGGCACTGAAGCTTTCTTT. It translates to CASSPQGRGTEAFF.

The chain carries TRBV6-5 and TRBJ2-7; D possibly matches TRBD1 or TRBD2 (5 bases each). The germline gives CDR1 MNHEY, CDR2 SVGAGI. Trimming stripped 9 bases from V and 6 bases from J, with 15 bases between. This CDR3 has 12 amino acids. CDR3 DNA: TGTGCCAGGAGTCCGGGGCCAAGCGAGCAGTACTTC. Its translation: CARSPGPSEQYF.

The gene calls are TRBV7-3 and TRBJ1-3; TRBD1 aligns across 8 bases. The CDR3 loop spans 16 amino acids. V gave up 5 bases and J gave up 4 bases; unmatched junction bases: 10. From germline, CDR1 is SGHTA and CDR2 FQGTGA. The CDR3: CASSLGGQAEGNTIYF. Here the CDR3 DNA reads TGTGCCAGCAGCCTAGGGGGACAGGCGGAAGGAAACACCATATATTTT.

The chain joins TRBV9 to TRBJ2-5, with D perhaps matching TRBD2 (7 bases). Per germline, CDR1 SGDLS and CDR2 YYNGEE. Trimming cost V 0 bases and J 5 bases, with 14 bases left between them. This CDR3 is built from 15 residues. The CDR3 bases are TGTGCCAGCAGCGTAGGGGGGGGCGTGGTGGAGACCCAGTACTTC. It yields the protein CASSVGGGVVETQYF.

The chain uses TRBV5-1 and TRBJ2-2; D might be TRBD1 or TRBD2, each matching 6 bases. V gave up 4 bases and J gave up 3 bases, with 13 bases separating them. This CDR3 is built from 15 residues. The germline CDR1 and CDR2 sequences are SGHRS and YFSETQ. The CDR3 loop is CASSRTGADTGELFF. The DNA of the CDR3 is TGCGCCAGCAGCCGGACGGGGGCCGACACCGGGGAGCTGTTTTTT. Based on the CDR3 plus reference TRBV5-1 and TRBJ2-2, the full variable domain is KAGVTQTPRYLIKTRGQQVTLSCSPISGHRSVSWYQQTPGQGLQFLFEYFSETQRNKGNFPGRFSGRQFSNSRSEMNVSTLELGDSALYLCASSRTGADTGELFFGEGSRLTVL.

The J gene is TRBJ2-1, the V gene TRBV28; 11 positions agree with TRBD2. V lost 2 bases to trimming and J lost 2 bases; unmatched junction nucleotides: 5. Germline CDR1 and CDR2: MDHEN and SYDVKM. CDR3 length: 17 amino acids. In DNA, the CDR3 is TGTGCCAGCAGTTTACACTTACTAGCGGGGGCCTACAATGAGCAGTTCTTC. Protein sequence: CASSLHLLAGAYNEQFF.

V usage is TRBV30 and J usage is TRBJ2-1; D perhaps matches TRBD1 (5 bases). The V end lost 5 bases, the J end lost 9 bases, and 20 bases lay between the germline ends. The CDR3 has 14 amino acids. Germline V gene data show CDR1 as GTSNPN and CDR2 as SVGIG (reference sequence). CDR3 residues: CAWALLGLSIEQFF. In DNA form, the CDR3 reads TGTGCCTGGGCTCTGTTGGGGCTCTCCATTGAGCAGTTCTTC.

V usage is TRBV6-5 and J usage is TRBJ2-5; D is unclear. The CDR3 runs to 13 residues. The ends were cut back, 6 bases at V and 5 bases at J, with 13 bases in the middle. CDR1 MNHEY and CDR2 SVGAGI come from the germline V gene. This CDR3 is CASRPDVGETQYF. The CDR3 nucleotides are TGTGCCAGCAGGCCCGACGTGGGGGAGACCCAGTACTTC.

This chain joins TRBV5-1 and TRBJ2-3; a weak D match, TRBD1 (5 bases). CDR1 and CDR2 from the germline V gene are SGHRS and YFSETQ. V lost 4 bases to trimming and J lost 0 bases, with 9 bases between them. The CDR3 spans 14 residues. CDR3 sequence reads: CASSRDSSTDTQYF. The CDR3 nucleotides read TGCGCCAGCAGCAGAGACAGCAGCACAGATACGCAGTATTTT.

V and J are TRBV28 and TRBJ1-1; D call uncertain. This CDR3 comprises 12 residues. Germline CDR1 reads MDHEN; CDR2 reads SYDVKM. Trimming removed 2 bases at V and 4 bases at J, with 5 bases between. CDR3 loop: CASSLTGTEAFF. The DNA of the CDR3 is TGTGCCAGCAGTTTAACGGGCACTGAAGCTTTCTTT.

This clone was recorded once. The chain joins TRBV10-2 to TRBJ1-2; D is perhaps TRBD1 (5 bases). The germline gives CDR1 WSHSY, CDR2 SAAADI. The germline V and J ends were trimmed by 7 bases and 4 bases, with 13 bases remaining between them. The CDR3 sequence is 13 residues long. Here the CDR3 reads CASTDLGVYGYTF. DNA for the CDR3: TGCGCCAGCACGGACCTGGGGGTCTATGGCTACACCTTC.

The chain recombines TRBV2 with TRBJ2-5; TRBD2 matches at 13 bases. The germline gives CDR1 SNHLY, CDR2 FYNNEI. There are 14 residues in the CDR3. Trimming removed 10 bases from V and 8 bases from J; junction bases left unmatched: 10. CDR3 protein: CATRTGLAGITQYF. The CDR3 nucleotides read TGTGCCACCCGGACGGGACTAGCGGGGATCACCCAGTACTTC.

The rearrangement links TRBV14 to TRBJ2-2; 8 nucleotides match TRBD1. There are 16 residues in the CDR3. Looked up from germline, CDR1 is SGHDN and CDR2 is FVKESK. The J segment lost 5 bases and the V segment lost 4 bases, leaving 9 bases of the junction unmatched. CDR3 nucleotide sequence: TGTGCCAGCAGCCGCGCAGGGGGCTCGATGACCGGGGAGCTGTTTTTT. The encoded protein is CASSRAGGSMTGELFF.

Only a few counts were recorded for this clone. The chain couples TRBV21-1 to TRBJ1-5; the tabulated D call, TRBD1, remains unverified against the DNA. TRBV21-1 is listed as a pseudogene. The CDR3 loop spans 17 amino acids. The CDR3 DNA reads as TGTGCCAGCAGCAAAAGGCGAGACAGCAATAGCAATCAGCCCCAGCATTTT. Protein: CASSKRRDSNSNQPQHF.

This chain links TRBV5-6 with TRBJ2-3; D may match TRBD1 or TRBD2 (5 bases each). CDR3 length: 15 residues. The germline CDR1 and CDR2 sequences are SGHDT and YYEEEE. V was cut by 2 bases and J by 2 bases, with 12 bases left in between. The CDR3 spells CASSFTGTLTDTQYF. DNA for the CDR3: TGTGCCAGCAGCTTTACCGGGACCCTCACAGATACGCAGTATTTT.

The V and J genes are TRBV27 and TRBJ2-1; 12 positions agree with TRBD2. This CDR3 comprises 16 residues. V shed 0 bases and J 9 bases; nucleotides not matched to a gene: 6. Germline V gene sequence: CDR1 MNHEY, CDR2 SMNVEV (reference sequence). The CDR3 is CASSLSSLAGGVEQFF. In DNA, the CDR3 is TGTGCCAGCAGTTTATCGTCCCTAGCGGGAGGGGTTGAGCAGTTCTTC.

CDR3 protein: CASSKTGQETQYF. CDR3 nucleotides: TGTGCCAGCAGCAAGACAGGGCAAGAGACCCAGTACTTC. This chain uses TRBV11-1 with TRBJ2-5; the match to TRBD1 covers 7 bases. V was pared by 5 bases and J by 2 bases, with 2 bases of the junction left unmatched. This CDR3 contains 13 residues. CDR1 is SGHAT, CDR2 FQDESV, per germline (reference sequence).

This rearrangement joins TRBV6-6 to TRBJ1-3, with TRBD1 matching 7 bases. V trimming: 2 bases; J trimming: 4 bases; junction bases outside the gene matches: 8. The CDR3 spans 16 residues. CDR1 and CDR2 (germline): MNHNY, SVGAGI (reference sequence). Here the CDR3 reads CASSYRDRATGNTIYF. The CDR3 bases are TGTGCCAGCAGTTACCGCGACAGGGCCACAGGAAACACCATATATTTT.

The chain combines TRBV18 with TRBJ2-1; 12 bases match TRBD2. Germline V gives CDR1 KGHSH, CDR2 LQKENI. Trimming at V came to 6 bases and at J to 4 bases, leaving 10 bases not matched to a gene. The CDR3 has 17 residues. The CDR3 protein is CASSLRTSGNKYNEQFF. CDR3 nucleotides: TGTGCCAGCTCCCTTAGGACTAGCGGGAATAAGTACAATGAGCAGTTCTTC.

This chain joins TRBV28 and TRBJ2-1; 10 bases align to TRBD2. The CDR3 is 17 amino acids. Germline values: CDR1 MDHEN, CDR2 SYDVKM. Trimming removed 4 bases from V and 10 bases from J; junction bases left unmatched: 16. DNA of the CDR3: TGTGCCAGCAGTTGGTCCCCTACTAGCGGGATCCTATGGGAGCAGTTCTTC. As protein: CASSWSPTSGILWEQFF.

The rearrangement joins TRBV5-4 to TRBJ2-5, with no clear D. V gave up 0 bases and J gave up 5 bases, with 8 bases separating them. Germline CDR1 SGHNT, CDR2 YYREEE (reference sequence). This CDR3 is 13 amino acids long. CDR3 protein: CASSLGNWETQYF. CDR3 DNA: TGTGCCAGCAGCTTGGGAAACTGGGAGACCCAGTACTTC.

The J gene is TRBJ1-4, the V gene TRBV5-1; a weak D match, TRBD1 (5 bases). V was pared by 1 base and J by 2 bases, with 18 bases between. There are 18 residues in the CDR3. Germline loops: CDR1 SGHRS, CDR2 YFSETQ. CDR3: CASSLWGGAAATNEKLFF. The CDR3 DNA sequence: TGCGCCAGCAGCTTGTGGGGAGGGGCGGCGGCGACTAATGAAAAACTGTTTTTT.

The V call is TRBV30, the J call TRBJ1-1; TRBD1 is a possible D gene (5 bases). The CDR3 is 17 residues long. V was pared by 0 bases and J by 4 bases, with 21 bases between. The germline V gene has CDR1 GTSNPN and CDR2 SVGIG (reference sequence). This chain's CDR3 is CAWSVPLLRDRGTEAFF. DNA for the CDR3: TGTGCCTGGAGTGTACCCCTTCTCAGGGACCGGGGCACTGAAGCTTTCTTT.

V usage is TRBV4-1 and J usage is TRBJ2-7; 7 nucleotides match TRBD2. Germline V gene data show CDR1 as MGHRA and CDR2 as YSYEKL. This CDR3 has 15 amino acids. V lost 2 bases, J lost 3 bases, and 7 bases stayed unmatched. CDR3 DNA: TGCGCCAGCAGCCAATTCTCAGCGGGGATCTACGAGCAGTACTTC. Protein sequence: CASSQFSAGIYEQYF.